A single sample gave rise to the 20 T cell receptor beta chains below, sequenced in a study of blood T cell repertoires in COVID-19. Sequencing used immunoSEQ multiplex PCR; TCRdb keeps in-frame clones, though not all of them. The sample lists about 360,000 clones, about 83% occurring once. Sequenced: peripheral blood. Receptor source: a man aged 30 to 39 with active or convalescent COVID-19.

The chain carries TRBV14 and TRBJ2-7; D is uncertain. Germline CDR1 is SGHDN and CDR2 is FVKESK. The V gene lost 1 base and the J gene lost 3 bases, with 7 bases spanning the gap. The CDR3 consists of 13 residues. CDR3 loop: CASSQGLLYEQYF. The DNA of the CDR3 is TGTGCCAGCAGCCAAGGACTCCTCTACGAGCAGTACTTC. Combining the CDR3 with reference TRBV14 and TRBJ2-7 gives the whole variable domain EAGVTQFPSHSVIEKGQTVTLRCDPISGHDNLYWYRRVMGKEIKFLLHFVKESKQDESGMPNNRFLAERTGGTYSTLKVQPAELEDSGVYFCASSQGLLYEQYFGPGTRLTVT.

This chain uses TRBV30 with TRBJ1-6, with D possibly matching TRBD1 (5 bases). Trimming took 2 bases from V and 2 from J, leaving 10 bases between them. The CDR3 length is 15 residues. Germline assignment: CDR1 GTSNPN and CDR2 SVGIG (reference sequence). The CDR3 here is CAWSKETAYNSPLHF. The CDR3 DNA sequence: TGTGCCTGGAGTAAGGAGACAGCCTATAATTCACCCCTCCACTTT.

The V gene is TRBV30, the J gene TRBJ1-1; D call uncertain. The ends were cut back, 2 bases at V and 3 bases at J, with 7 bases in the middle. CDR1 and CDR2 (germline): GTSNPN, SVGIG (reference sequence). CDR3 length: 12 amino acids. CDR3 amino acids: CAWSNFDTEAFF. In nucleotides, the CDR3 is TGTGCCTGGAGTAACTTTGACACTGAAGCTTTCTTT.

As concerns this clone: This same CDR3 is encoded by further DNA sequences in the sample. This CDR3 reads CASSPGGYEQYF. DNA for the CDR3: TGTGCCAGCAGCCCCGGCGGGTACGAGCAGTACTTC. This rearrangement joins TRBV7-9 to TRBJ2-7; a possible D gene is TRBD2 (5 bases). Trimming shortened V by 5 bases and J by 4 bases, and 9 bases separated the two germline ends. This CDR3 is 12 amino acids long. Germline CDR1 and CDR2: SEHNR and FQNEAQ (reference sequence).

V usage is TRBV19 and J usage is TRBJ1-5; D ambiguous. The CDR3 has 12 amino acids. Germline CDR1 and CDR2: LNHDA and SQIVND (reference sequence). V shed 6 bases and J shed 5 bases, with 8 bases lying between them. CDR3 DNA sequence: TGTGCCAGTAGGAGGGCCGATCAGCCCCAGCATTTT. This codes for CASRRADQPQHF.

This chain links TRBV3-1 (or the pseudogene TRBV3-2) with TRBJ2-7; 8 bases are a match to TRBD2. V gave up 4 bases and J gave up 0 bases; unmatched junction bases: 8. This CDR3 region has 16 residues. CDR1 and CDR2 (germline): LGHDT, YNNKEL (reference sequence). The CDR3, as DNA: TGTGCCAGCAGCCCAGCGGGGGCCAAGAGCTCCTACGAGCAGTACTTC. It translates to CASSPAGAKSSYEQYF.

The genes are TRBV2 and TRBJ1-1; TRBD1 is a possible D gene (6 bases). V lost 4 bases and J lost 1, with 13 bases in between. The CDR3 totals 15 residues. The germline V gene encodes CDR1 SNHLY and CDR2 FYNNEI. The CDR3 DNA sequence: TGTGCCAGCAGTGGTGGGGGCAAACCGAACACTGAAGCTTTCTTT. This gives the protein CASSGGGKPNTEAFF.

The CDR3 region is CAWSVGTVTQQYF. Here the CDR3 DNA reads TGTGCCTGGAGTGTCGGGACAGTGACCCAGCAGTACTTC. The chain links TRBV30 to TRBJ2-7, with 7 bases matching TRBD1. This CDR3 region has 13 residues. Per germline, CDR1 GTSNPN and CDR2 SVGIG (reference sequence). Trimming took 0 bases from V and 8 from J; bases not matched to a gene: 7.

CDR3 sequence: CASSMLLTGSGYSNQPQHF. The DNA of the CDR3 is TGTGCCAGTAGTATGCTGCTGACAGGGTCAGGTTATAGCAATCAGCCCCAGCATTTT. The chain is built from TRBV19 and TRBJ1-5, with 7 bases fitting TRBD1. V was pared by 3 bases and J by 0 bases, with 14 bases of the junction left unmatched. The CDR3 has 19 residues. The germline gives CDR1 LNHDA, CDR2 SQIVND (reference sequence).

This chain connects TRBV28 to TRBJ2-5, with 7 bases that match TRBD2. The germline V gene has CDR1 MDHEN and CDR2 SYDVKM. V shed 8 bases, J shed 4 bases, and the junction held 7 bases outside the gene matches. The length of the CDR3 is 13 residues. CDR3 protein: CASGGGAGETQYF. The DNA for the CDR3 is TGTGCCAGCGGGGGAGGGGCGGGAGAGACCCAGTACTTC.

The CDR3, as DNA: TGTGCCAGCAGCCCTTTGGCAGGGGGCGCGGGGCAGCCCCAGCATTTT. This encodes CASSPLAGGAGQPQHF. The rearrangement uses TRBV7-6 and TRBJ1-5; 8 bases map to TRBD1. There are 16 residues in the CDR3. V lost 5 bases and J lost 7; bases outside the gene matches: 13. Germline values: CDR1 SGHVS, CDR2 FNYEAQ. The variable domain in full, with the rest retrieved from reference TRBV7-6 and TRBJ1-5, is GAGVSQSPRYKVTKRGQDVALRCDPISGHVSLYWYRQALGQGPEFLTYFNYEAQQDKSGLPNDRFSAERPEGSISTLTIQRTEQRDSAMYRCASSPLAGGAGQPQHFGDGTRLSIL.

This clone came up a few times. The chain combines TRBV7-2 with TRBJ1-5; D is possibly TRBD1 (5 bases). V gave up 1 base and J gave up 7 bases, with 14 bases separating them. Germline values: CDR1 SGHTA, CDR2 FQGNSA. CDR3 length equals 15 residues. CDR3 DNA sequence: TGTGCCAGCAGCTTAGGGGGCCGCGCAGAACAGCCCCAGCATTTT. Protein product: CASSLGGRAEQPQHF.

This chain joins TRBV15 and TRBJ2-7, with TRBD1 matching over 9 bases. Germline loops: CDR1 LNHNV, CDR2 YYDKDF (reference sequence). Trimming cost V 5 bases and J 5 bases; bases outside gene matches: 7. CDR3 length: 14 amino acids. CDR3 loop: CATSGTGGFDEQYF. CDR3 in DNA: TGTGCCACCAGCGGAACAGGGGGCTTTGACGAGCAGTACTTC. Looking up the rest from reference TRBV15 and TRBJ2-7 gives the full variable domain: DAMVIQNPRYQVTQFGKPVTLSCSQTLNHNVMYWYQQKSSQAPKLLFHYYDKDFNNEADTPDNFQSRRPNTSFCFLDIRSPGLGDTAMYLCATSGTGGFDEQYFGPGTRLTVT.

This clone appeared once. The chain carries TRBV15 and TRBJ1-2; 9 bases are shared with TRBD1. J was trimmed by 4 bases and V by 1 base; bases with no gene match: 13. This CDR3 contains 18 residues. Looked up from germline, CDR1 is LNHNV and CDR2 is YYDKDF (reference sequence). The CDR3 nucleotides read TGTGCCACCAGCAGAGGGGGGACAGGGACGCTCCGGGGCTATGGCTACACCTTC. This sequence encodes CATSRGGTGTLRGYGYTF.

CDR3 bases: TGCGCCAGCAGCCAAGCTTATGGCAATCAGCCCCAGCATTTT. Encoded protein: CASSQAYGNQPQHF. This chain connects TRBV4-3 to TRBJ1-5; no clear D. V lost 1 base and J lost 2, with 6 bases in between. The germline gives CDR1 LGHNA, CDR2 YSLEER. The CDR3 is 14 residues long.

The chain combines TRBV3-1 (or the pseudogene TRBV3-2) with TRBJ2-7, with 8 bases fitting TRBD1. Germline CDR1 reads LGHDT; CDR2 reads YNNKEL (reference sequence). The V segment lost 0 bases and the J segment 2 bases; nucleotides outside the gene matches: 6. The CDR3 is 16 amino acids. CDR3 sequence (DNA): TGTGCCAGCAGCCAAGATTCGGGACAGGTGACCTACGAGCAGTACTTC. It translates to CASSQDSGQVTYEQYF.

This clone was found once. The chain joins TRBV7-6 to TRBJ2-7; 11 bases align to TRBD2. Trimming at V came to 4 bases and at J to 7 bases, leaving 9 bases not matched to a gene. This CDR3 has 15 residues. Germline assignment: CDR1 SGHVS and CDR2 FNYEAQ. Here the CDR3 DNA reads TGTGCCAGCAGCTCACTAGCGGGGGAAGAGAGGGAGCAGTACTTC. It specifies CASSSLAGEEREQYF. The full variable domain, completed using reference TRBV7-6 and TRBJ2-7, is GAGVSQSPRYKVTKRGQDVALRCDPISGHVSLYWYRQALGQGPEFLTYFNYEAQQDKSGLPNDRFSAERPEGSISTLTIQRTEQRDSAMYRCASSSLAGEEREQYFGPGTRLTVT.

The chain uses TRBV5-1 and TRBJ1-2; the D gene is possibly TRBD1 (6 bases). The V end lost 2 bases, the J end lost 7 bases, and 15 bases lay between the germline ends. CDR3 length: 14 amino acids. Germline CDR1 and CDR2: SGHRS and YFSETQ. CDR3 sequence reads: CASSFDDQGGGYTF. CDR3 coding DNA: TGCGCCAGCAGCTTTGACGACCAAGGGGGTGGCTACACCTTC.

The chain is built from TRBV27 and TRBJ2-1; weak D call: TRBD2 (6 bases). The germline V and J ends were trimmed by 3 bases and 5 bases, with 14 bases remaining between them. The CDR3 sequence is 15 residues long. Germline V CDR1 and CDR2: MNHEY, SMNVEV (reference sequence). For the CDR3, the DNA is TGTGCCAGCAGTTTGGGGGACTTGCCTAACAATGAGCAGTTCTTC. Amino acids: CASSLGDLPNNEQFF.

The V and J genes are TRBV19 and TRBJ1-5; 7 bases are a match to TRBD1. This CDR3 region has 13 residues. Germline values: CDR1 LNHDA, CDR2 SQIVND (reference sequence). Losses at the gene ends were 4 bases for V and 8 bases for J; bases not matched to a gene: 5. CDR3 loop: CASSTRQGEPQHF. The CDR3 nucleotides read TGTGCCAGTAGTACCCGACAGGGAGAGCCCCAGCATTTT.